This TCR beta chain was recovered during a study of human T cells and chemical hapten exposure. Whole-study context: Sensitization was performed using 2% DPC on an approximately 2 cm by approximately 2 cm upper inner arm skin site. Patients having alopecia areata, totalis or universalis were mostly female.

TCRdb itself ran the RACE reads through MiXCR, one entry per CDR3 protein. The sample gives about 160,000 distinct CDR3 sequences, 25% to 35% of which show up once; roughly 2.2% is in the top ten. Looked up from germline, CDR1 is ENHRY and CDR2 is SYGVKD. V was pared by 2 bases and J by 8 bases, with 15 bases between. The CDR3 totals 14 residues. Time point here: patch test 3, about 24 weeks after DPC sensitization. Treatment meaning: therapeutic diphenylcyclopropenone sensitization with weekly scalp DPC. The sequencing here drew on whole blood, taken in connection with sensitization to the hapten diphenylcyclopropenone (DPC). This clonotype was sampled from a woman aged 18 to 35 with alopecia areata. Some clones in this sample may be carry-over from other donors' samples. This sequence joins TRBV10-3 and TRBJ1-1; tentative D call: TRBD1 (6 bases). The DNA of the CDR3 is TGTGCCATCAGTGAGAGACCGAGGCAGGGGGAAGCTTTCTTT. This sequence encodes CAISERPRQGEAFF.